This TCR beta chain comes out of a study of cytomegalovirus exposure and HLA in healthy donors. Findings of the study overall: A reported reduction in N-insertions relative to the approximately 670-donor mean was seen in an Asian-associated ancestry cluster in a later analysis. Earlier analysis yielded a pattern in which most TCR beta V segments were productive about 87% or about 30% of the time.

Both 60 Vbeta primers and 13 Jbeta primers went into the PCR. Authors' data handling: Approximately 11 million of 80 million to 85 million unique TCR beta chains were shared, per a later count. TCRdb's table, derived via immunoSEQ multiplex PCR, lists solely in-frame clones and lacks some. That table gives V, J and clone size, and the DNA gave D and trimming. Among about 59,000 clones listed, about four fifths were seen once. To note about this clone: Antigen specificity is unknown.

This CDR3 is built from 13 residues. Germline V gene lookup returns CDR1 MNHEY and CDR2 SVGAGI. V shed 2 bases and J shed 6 bases, with 7 bases lying between them. Donors counted as nominally healthy when sampled, yet unrecorded immune exposures were likely. The sequence was collected from a man aged 30-40 years in good health and CMV-seropositive. J is TRBJ2-2 and V is TRBV6-5; D gene ambiguous. Sequencing was performed on PBMCs. CDR3 bases: TGTGCCAGCAGTTACCCCACAGCCGGGGAGCTGTTTTTT. Its protein is CASSYPTAGELFF.